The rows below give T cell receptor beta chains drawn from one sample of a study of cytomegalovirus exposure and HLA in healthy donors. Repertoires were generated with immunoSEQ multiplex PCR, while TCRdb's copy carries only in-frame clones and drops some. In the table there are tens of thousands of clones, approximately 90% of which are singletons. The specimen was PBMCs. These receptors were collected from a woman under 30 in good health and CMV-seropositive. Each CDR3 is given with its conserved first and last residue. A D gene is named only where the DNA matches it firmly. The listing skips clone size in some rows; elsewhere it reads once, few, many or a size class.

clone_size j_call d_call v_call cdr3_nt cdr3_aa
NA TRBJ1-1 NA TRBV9 TGTGCCAGCAGTACAACCGGGGGTGGGAACACTGAAGCTTTCTTT CASSTTGGGNTEAFF
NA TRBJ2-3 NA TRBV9 TGTGCCAGCAGCGTAGAGGGGCCCACAGATACGCAGTATTTT CASSVEGPTDTQYF
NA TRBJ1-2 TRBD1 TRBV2 TGTGCCAGCAGGAGGGACAGAGTGGATGGCTACACCTTC CASRRDRVDGYTF
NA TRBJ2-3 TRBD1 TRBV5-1 TGCGCCAGCAGCTGGGGACAGGGCACAGATACGCAGTATTTT CASSWGQGTDTQYF
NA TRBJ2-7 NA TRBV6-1 TGTGCCAGCAGTTTGCCAGGGGGGATCTGGAAGCAGTACTTC CASSLPGGIWKQYF
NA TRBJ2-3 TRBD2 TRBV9 TGTGCCAGCAGCGAGGGGACTAGCGGGGGACCATTCAGCACAGATACGCAGTATTTT CASSEGTSGGPFSTDTQYF
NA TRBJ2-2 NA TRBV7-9 TGTGCCAGCAGCTTCGGTAGCGGGGAGCTGTTTTTT CASSFGSGELFF
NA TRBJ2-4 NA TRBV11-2 TGTGCCAGCAGCTTAGTCGGCCAGGGTCTAGCCAAAAACATTCAGTACTTC CASSLVGQGLAKNIQYF
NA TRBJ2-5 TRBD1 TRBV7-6 TGTGCCAGCAGCTCGACAGGGGGCGTATGGGGAGAGACCCAGTACTTC CASSSTGGVWGETQYF
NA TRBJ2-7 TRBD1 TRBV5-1 TGCGCCAGCAGCTTGGAGGCAGGGGGCTTGGACGAGCAGTACTTC CASSLEAGGLDEQYF
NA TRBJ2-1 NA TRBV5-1 TGCGCCAGCAGCGGGGCCGGGAGCTCCTACAATGAGCAGTTCTTC CASSGAGSSYNEQFF
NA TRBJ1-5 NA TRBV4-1 TGCGCCAGCAGCCAAGCGACAGGTACCCTTCAGCCCCAGCATTTT CASSQATGTLQPQHF
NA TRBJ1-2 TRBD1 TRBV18 TGTGCCAGCTCACCAAAGGACAGGGTAGGCGGCTACACCTTC CASSPKDRVGGYTF
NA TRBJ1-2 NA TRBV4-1 TGCGCCAGCAGCCAAGATACCCAGGGTAACTATGGCTACACCTTC CASSQDTQGNYGYTF
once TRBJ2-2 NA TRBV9 TGTGCCAGCAGCGAGCCAAGGACAGTTTCGAACACCGGGGAGCTGTTTTTT CASSEPRTVSNTGELFF
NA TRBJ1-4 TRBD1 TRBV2 TGTGCCAGCAGTGGGACAGGGGGGAATGAAAAACTGTTTTTT CASSGTGGNEKLFF
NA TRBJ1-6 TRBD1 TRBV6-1 TGTGCCAGCCGGGACAGGGAGAATTCACCCCTCCACTTT CASRDRENSPLHF
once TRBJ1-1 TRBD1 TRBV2 TGTGCCAGCGGAGGACAGGGGTACACTGAAGCTTTCTTT CASGGQGYTEAFF
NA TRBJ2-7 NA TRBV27 TGTGCCAGCAGTTTAAATCCGGGGAGGGAGCAGTACTTC CASSLNPGREQYF
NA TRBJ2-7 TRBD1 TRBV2 TGTGCCAGCAGGACAGGGTTTTACTACGAGCAGTACTTC CASRTGFYYEQYF
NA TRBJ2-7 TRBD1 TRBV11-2 TGTGCCAGCAGCTTAGGGACAGGGATCTCCTACGAGCAGTACTTC CASSLGTGISYEQYF
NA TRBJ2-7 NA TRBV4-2 TGTGCCAGCAGCCACGAACAGGGCGCGTGGGAGCAGTACTTC CASSHEQGAWEQYF
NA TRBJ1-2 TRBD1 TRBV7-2 TGTGCCAGCAGCTTAGCAGACAGGGAACGTGGCTACACCTTC CASSLADRERGYTF
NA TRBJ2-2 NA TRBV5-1 TGCGCCAGCAGCTTGGCAGCGGCCGGGGAGCTGTTTTTT CASSLAAAGELFF
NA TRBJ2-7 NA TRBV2 TGTGCCAGCAGTGCAGACAGGAGCTCCTACGAGCAGTACTTC CASSADRSSYEQYF
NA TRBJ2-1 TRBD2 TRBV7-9 TGTGCCAGCAGCTTAGCGGGAGGGCCCTACAATGAGCAGTTCTTC CASSLAGGPYNEQFF
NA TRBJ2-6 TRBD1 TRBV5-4 TGTGCCAGCAGCTTGAACAGGGGCTCTGGGGCCAACGTCCTGACTTTC CASSLNRGSGANVLTF
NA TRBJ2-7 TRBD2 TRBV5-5 TGTGCCAGCAGCTTTTCTAGCGGGAGCTCCTACGAGCAGTACTTC CASSFSSGSSYEQYF
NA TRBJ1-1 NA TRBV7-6 TGTGCCAGCAGCCTGACGGGGAACACTGAAGCTTTCTTT CASSLTGNTEAFF
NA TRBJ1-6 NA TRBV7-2 TGTGCCAGCAGCTTAGTTAAGAGGATGGATTCACCCCTCCACTTT CASSLVKRMDSPLHF
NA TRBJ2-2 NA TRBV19 TGTGCCAGTAGTATAGGAGGGCGGAACACCGGGGAGCTGTTTTTT CASSIGGRNTGELFF
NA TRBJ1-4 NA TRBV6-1 TGTGCCAGCAGGAGGACAGCAACTAATGAAAAACTGTTTTTT CASRRTATNEKLFF
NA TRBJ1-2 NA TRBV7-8 TGTGCCAGCAGCCCCGGGACTAACTATGGCTACACCTTC CASSPGTNYGYTF
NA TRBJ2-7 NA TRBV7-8 TGTGCCAGCAGCTTAAGCGCGGGCGGGCAGGGGGAGGACGAGCAGTACTTC CASSLSAGGQGEDEQYF
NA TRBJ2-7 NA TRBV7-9 TGTGCCAGCTCGGGGGAGGTCTCCTACGAGCAGTACTTC CASSGEVSYEQYF
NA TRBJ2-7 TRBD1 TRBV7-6 TGTGCCAGCAGTCCTGGACAGGGTAACGAGCAGTACTTC CASSPGQGNEQYF
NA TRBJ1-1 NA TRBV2 TGTGCCAGCAGTAATTTGGGAGGTCGGGAAGCTTTCTTT CASSNLGGREAFF
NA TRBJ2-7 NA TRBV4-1 TGCGCCAGCAGCCAATCTGTACAGGGTAAATTCTACGAGCAGTACTTC CASSQSVQGKFYEQYF
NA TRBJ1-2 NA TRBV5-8 TGTGCCAGCATTCCTAGCGGGGGGAGTATAAATGGCTACACCTTC CASIPSGGSINGYTF
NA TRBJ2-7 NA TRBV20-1 TGCAGTGCTAGAGGATCACGGGAGCAGTACTTC CSARGSREQYF
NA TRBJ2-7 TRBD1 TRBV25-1 TGTGCCAGCCGGGACAGGGTCCACGAGCAGTACTTC CASRDRVHEQYF
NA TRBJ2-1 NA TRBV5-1 TGCGCCAGCAGCTTCGGATCAACAGGGAATGAGCAGTTCTTC CASSFGSTGNEQFF
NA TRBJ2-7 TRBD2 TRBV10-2 TGCGCCAGCAGTGAAGGGTGGACTAGTATAATCTACGAGCAGTACTTC CASSEGWTSIIYEQYF
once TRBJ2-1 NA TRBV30 TGTGCCTGGAAAGAGGGAAGTCGGGAAAGCAATGAGCAGTTCTTC CAWKEGSRESNEQFF
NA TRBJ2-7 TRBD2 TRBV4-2 TGTGCCAGCAGCCAAAAAACGGTGGGGACTAGCGTCAGCGAGCAGTACTTC CASSQKTVGTSVSEQYF